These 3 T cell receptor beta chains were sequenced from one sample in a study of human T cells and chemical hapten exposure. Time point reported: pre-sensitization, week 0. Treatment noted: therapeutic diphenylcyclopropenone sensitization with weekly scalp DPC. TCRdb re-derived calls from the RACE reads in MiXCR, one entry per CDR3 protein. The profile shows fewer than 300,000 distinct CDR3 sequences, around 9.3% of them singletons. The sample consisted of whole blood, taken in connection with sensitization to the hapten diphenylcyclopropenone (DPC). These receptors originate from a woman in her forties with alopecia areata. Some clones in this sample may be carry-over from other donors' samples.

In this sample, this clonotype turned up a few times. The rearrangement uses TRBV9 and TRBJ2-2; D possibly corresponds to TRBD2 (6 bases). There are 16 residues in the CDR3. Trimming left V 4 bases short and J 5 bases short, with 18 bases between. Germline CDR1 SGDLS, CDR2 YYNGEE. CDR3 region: CASSSIGSSTTGELFF. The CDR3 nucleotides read TGTGCCAGCAGCTCTATCGGGAGCAGTACTACCGGGGAGCTGTTTTTT. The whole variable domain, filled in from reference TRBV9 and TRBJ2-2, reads DSGVTQTPKHLITATGQRVTLRCSPRSGDLSVYWYQQSLDQGLQFLIQYYNGEERAKGNILERFSAQQFPDLHSELNLSSLELGDSALYFCASSSIGSSTTGELFFGEGSRLTVL.

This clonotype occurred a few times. The CDR3 coding sequence is TGTGCCAGCAGCCCCTCTAGCGGGAGGGCCGGGAATGAGCAGTTCTTC. This translates into CASSPSSGRAGNEQFF. This sequence joins TRBV6-6 and TRBJ2-1, with 12 bases that match TRBD2. Losses at the gene ends were 6 bases for V and 7 bases for J; bases not matched to a gene: 10. Germline V gene sequence: CDR1 MNHNY, CDR2 SVGAGI (reference sequence). CDR3 length: 16 amino acids.

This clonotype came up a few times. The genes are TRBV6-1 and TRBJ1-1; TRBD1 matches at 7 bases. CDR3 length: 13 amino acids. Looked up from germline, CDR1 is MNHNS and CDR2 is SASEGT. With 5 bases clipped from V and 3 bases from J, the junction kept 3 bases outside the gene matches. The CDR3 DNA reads TGTGCCAGCAGTCTCACAGGGGACACTGAAGCTTTCTTT. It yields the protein CASSLTGDTEAFF.